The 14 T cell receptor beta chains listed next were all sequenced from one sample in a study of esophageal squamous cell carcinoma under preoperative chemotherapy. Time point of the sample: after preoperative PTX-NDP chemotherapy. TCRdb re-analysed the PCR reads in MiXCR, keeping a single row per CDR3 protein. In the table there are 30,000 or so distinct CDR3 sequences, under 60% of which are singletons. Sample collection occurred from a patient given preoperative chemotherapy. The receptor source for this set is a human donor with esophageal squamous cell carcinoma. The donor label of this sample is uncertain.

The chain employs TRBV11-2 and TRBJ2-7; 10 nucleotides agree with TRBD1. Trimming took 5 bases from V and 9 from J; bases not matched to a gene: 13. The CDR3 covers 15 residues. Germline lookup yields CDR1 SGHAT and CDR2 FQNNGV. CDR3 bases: TGTGCCAGCAGCCCTAGACAGGGGGCCAGTGGTGGGCAGTACTTC. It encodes CASSPRQGASGGQYF.

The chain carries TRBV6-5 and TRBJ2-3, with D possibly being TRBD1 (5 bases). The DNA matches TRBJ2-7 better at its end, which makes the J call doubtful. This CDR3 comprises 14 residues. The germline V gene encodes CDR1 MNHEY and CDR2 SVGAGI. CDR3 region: CASSYRTNKNTQYF. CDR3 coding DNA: TGTGCCAGCAGTTACCGGACAAACAAAAATACGCAGTACTTC.

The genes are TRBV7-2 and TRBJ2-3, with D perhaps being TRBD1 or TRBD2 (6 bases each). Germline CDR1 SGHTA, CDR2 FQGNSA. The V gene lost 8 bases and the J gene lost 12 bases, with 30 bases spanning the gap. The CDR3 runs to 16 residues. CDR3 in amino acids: CASGVRGGQRPETQYF. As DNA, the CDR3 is TGTGCCAGCGGGGTTCGTGGGGGGCAACGCCCAGAGACCCAGTATTTT.

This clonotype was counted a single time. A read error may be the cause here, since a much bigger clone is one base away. The CDR3 nucleotides read TGTGCCAGCAGCTTAGCCGGGACTAGCGATTATAGTGGTGAGCAGTTCTTC. It is translated as CASSLAGTSDYSGEQFF. The chain recombines TRBV7-8 with TRBJ2-1; 10 nucleotides match TRBD2. Germline values: CDR1 SGHVS, CDR2 FQNEAQ. The CDR3 consists of 17 residues. V was clipped by 0 bases and J by 9 bases; unmatched bases: 11.

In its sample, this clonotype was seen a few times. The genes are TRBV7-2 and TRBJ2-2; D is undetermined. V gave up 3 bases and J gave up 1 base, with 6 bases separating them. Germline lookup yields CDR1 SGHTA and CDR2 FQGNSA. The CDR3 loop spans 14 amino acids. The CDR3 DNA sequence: TGTGCCAGCAGCTTGCTAATGAACACCGGGGAGCTGTTTTTT. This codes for CASSLLMNTGELFF. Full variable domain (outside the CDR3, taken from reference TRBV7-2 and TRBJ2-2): GAGVSQSPSNKVTEKGKDVELRCDPISGHTALYWYRQSLGQGLEFLIYFQGNSAPDKSGLPSDRFSAERTGGSVSTLTIQRTQQEDSAVYLCASSLLMNTGELFFGEGSRLTVL.

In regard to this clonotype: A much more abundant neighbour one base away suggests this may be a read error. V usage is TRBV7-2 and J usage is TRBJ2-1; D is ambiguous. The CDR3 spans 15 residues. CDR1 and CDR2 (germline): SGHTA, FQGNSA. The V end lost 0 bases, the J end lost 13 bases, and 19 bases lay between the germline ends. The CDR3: CASSLAGTHQETQFF. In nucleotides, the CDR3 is TGTGCCAGCAGCTTAGCGGGAACCCACCAAGAGACCCAGTTCTTC.

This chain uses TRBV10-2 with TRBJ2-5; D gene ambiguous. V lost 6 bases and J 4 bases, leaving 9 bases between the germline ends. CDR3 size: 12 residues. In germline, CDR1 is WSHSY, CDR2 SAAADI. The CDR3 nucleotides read TGCGCCAGCAGGGACCCCGCAGAGACCCAGTACTTC. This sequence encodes CASRDPAETQYF.

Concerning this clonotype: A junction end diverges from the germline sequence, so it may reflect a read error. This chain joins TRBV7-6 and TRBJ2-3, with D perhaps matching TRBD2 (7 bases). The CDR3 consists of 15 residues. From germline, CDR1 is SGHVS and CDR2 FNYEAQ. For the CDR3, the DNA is TGTGCCGGGAGCTTAGCCGGCGGGGGCACAGATACGCAGTATTTC. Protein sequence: CAGSLAGGGTDTQYF.

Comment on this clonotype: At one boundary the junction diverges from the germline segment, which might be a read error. Written as DNA, the CDR3 is TGTGCGGGCAGCTTAGACGGGGGCTACAATGCGCAGTTCTTC. Protein sequence: CAGSLDGGYNAQFF. This chain links TRBV11-2 with TRBJ2-1, with D possibly called TRBD1 or TRBD2 (6 bases each). The V gene's germline CDR1 is SGHAT and CDR2 FQNNGV. There are 14 residues in the CDR3.

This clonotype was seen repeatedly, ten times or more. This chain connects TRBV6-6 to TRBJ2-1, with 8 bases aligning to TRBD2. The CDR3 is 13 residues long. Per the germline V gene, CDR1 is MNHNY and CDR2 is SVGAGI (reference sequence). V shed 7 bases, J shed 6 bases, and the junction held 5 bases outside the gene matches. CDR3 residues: CASTVGGGNEQFF. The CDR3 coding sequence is TGTGCCAGCACAGTCGGGGGGGGCAATGAGCAGTTCTTC.

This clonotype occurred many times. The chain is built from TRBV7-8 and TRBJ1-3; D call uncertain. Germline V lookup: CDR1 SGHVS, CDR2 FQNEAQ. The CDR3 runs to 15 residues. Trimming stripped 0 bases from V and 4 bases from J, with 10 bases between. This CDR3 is CASSLARLTGNTIYF. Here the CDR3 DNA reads TGTGCCAGCAGCTTAGCGCGTCTCACCGGAAACACCATATATTTT.

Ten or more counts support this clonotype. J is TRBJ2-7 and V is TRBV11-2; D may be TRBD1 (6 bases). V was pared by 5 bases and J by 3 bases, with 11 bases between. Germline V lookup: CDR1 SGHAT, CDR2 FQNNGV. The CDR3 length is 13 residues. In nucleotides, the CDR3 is TGTGCCAGCAGCGAGGACAGACGCTACGAGCAGTACTTC. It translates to CASSEDRRYEQYF.

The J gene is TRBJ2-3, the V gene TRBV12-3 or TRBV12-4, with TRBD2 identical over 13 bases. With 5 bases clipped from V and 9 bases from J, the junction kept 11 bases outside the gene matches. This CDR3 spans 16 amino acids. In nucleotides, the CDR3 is TGTGCCAGCAGTGGTACTAGCGGGGGGGACCAAGAGACGCAGTATTTT. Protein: CASSGTSGGDQETQYF.

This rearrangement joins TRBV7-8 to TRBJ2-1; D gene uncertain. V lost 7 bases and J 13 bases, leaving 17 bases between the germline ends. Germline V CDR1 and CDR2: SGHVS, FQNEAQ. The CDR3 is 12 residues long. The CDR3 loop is CASTFVGETQFF. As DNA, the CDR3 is TGTGCCAGCACTTTCGTTGGAGAGACCCAGTTCTTC.